A single sample gave rise to the 9 T cell receptor beta chains below, sequenced in a study of blood T cell repertoires in COVID-19. Profiled with immunoSEQ multiplex PCR; TCRdb holds only in-frame clones, not every one. This table holds 110,000 or so clones, more than 80% found once. Sequencing used peripheral blood. These receptors were taken from a woman in her 40s with acute or convalescent COVID-19.

The J gene is TRBJ2-1, the V gene TRBV11-2, with D perhaps TRBD1 (7 bases). V shed 1 base and J shed 9 bases, with 16 bases lying between them. CDR3 length: 15 amino acids. CDR1 is SGHAT, CDR2 FQNNGV, per germline. The CDR3 nucleotides read TGTGCCAGCAGCTTAGTGTCAGGGGGGACGCGTGAGCAGTTCTTC. Amino acids: CASSLVSGGTREQFF.

This chain connects TRBV2 to TRBJ2-3; 9 bases align to TRBD2. CDR1 and CDR2 from the germline V gene are SNHLY and FYNNEI. The CDR3 covers 17 residues. V lost 3 bases to trimming and J lost 3 bases; unmatched junction nucleotides: 10. As DNA, the CDR3 is TGTGCCAGCAGTGATGGTGGCGGGGGGGTATTTACAGATACGCAGTATTTT. Amino acid sequence: CASSDGGGGVFTDTQYF. Together with reference TRBV2 and TRBJ2-3, the CDR3 gives the full variable domain: EPEVTQTPSHQVTQMGQEVILRCVPISNHLYFYWYRQILGQKVEFLVSFYNNEISEKSEIFDDQFSVERPDGSNFTLKIRSTKLEDSAMYFCASSDGGGGVFTDTQYFGPGTRLTVL.

This clone has just one count. V is TRBV30 and J is TRBJ1-6; no clear D gene. The V end lost 7 bases, the J end lost 2 bases, and 18 bases lay between the germline ends. CDR1 GTSNPN and CDR2 SVGIG come from the germline V gene (reference sequence). CDR3 size: 16 residues. The CDR3 DNA follows: TGTGCCTTAATTTATGGAGAGAATACCTATAATTCACCCCTCCACTTT. Translating it yields CALIYGENTYNSPLHF.

This sequence joins TRBV19 and TRBJ1-4; 11 bases fit TRBD1. There are 16 residues in the CDR3. The junction had 17 bases not matched to a gene; V was cut back by 9 bases and J by 11 bases. Per germline, CDR1 LNHDA and CDR2 SQIVND (reference sequence). This CDR3 is CASCPKGGQGEGKLFF. Written as DNA, the CDR3 is TGTGCCAGCTGTCCAAAAGGGGGACAGGGGGAAGGGAAACTGTTTTTT.

V usage is TRBV28 and J usage is TRBJ1-3; no reliable D call. V was cut by 2 bases and J by 0 bases, with 11 bases left in between. The CDR3 length is 16 residues. Per the germline V gene, CDR1 is MDHEN and CDR2 is SYDVKM. The CDR3 loop is CASSLSFASSGNTIYF. CDR3 nucleotides: TGTGCCAGCAGTTTAAGTTTCGCGAGCTCTGGAAACACCATATATTTT.

The rearrangement joins TRBV5-1 to TRBJ1-2; 8 bases fit TRBD1. The V gene's germline CDR1 is SGHRS and CDR2 YFSETQ. Trimming removed 2 bases from V and 5 bases from J; junction bases left unmatched: 20. This CDR3 has 19 amino acids. CDR3 bases: TGCGCCAGCAGCTTATACGGACAGGGATCGGTACTTCAACCTTATGGCTACACCTTC. Translation: CASSLYGQGSVLQPYGYTF.

The rearrangement joins TRBV6-4 to TRBJ2-1, with TRBD1 matching over 9 bases. The ends lost 2 bases at V and 7 bases at J; junction bases unmatched: 12. The CDR3 covers 17 residues. The germline CDR1 and CDR2 sequences are MRHNA and SNTAGT. The CDR3, as DNA: TGTGCCAGCAGTGACCGGCACGGGACAGGGAATGAGAATGAGCAGTTCTTC. This encodes CASSDRHGTGNENEQFF.

The chain combines TRBV6-5 with TRBJ1-2; D remains unclear. CDR1 MNHEY and CDR2 SVGAGI come from the germline V gene. Trimming stripped 6 bases from V and 3 bases from J, with 14 bases between. The CDR3 consists of 14 residues. The CDR3, as DNA: TGTGCCAGCAGCCCCGCGAGGCCCCACTATGGCTACACCTTC. This encodes CASSPARPHYGYTF.

A few counts support this clone. This chain joins TRBV11-2 and TRBJ1-3; tentative D call: TRBD1 (5 bases). Trimming removed 5 bases from V and 3 bases from J, with 20 bases in between. The CDR3 spans 17 residues. Germline V gives CDR1 SGHAT, CDR2 FQNNGV. The chain's CDR3 is CASSNFPTSDSGNTIYF. CDR3 in DNA: TGTGCCAGCAGCAATTTCCCGACCTCCGACAGTGGAAACACCATATATTTT.